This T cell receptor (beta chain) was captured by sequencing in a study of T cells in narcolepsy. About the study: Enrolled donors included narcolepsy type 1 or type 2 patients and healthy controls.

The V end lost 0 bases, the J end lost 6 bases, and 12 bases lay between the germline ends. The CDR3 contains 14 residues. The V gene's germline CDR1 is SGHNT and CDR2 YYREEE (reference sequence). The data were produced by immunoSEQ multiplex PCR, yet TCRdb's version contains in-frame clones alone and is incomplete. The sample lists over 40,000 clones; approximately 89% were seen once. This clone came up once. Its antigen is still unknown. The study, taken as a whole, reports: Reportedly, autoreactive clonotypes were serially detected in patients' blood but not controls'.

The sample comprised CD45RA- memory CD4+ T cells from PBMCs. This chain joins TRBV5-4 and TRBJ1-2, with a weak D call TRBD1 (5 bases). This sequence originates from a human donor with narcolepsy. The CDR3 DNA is TGTGCCAGCAGCTTGGCGGGCAGGGCCCATGGCTACACCTTC. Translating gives CASSLAGRAHGYTF.